A selection of T cell receptor beta chains follows, all from one sample in a study of shared clonotypes between healthy human individuals. Libraries were prepared by immunoSEQ multiplex PCR; TCRdb keeps only in-frame clonotypes and omits some of them. The sample carries around 620,000 clones, roughly 95% recorded once. The sample taken for sequencing was naive CD8+ T cells sorted from blood. The receptor set was obtained from a woman aged 25 to 39 in good health. Each CDR3 is given with its conserved first and last residue. The D gene is left open where the match is weak. Rows may omit the clone size; those that give it use once, few, many or a size class.

V: TRBV2
D: TRBD1
J: TRBJ1-2
length: 16
size: NA
DNA: TGTGCCAGCAGTGAAGAGACGACCAGGGGGCCCTATGGCTACACCTTC
CDR3: CASSEETTRGPYGYTF

V: TRBV7-9
D: NA
J: TRBJ2-7
length: 12
size: NA
DNA: TGTGCCAGCAGCTCCCTCTCGGGGGAGCAGTACTTC
CDR3: CASSSLSGEQYF

V: TRBV7-6
D: NA
J: TRBJ2-7
length: 16
size: once
DNA: TGTGCCAGCAGCTTGGGGCCAGGGGGGGGAGACTACGAGCAGTACTTC
CDR3: CASSLGPGGGDYEQYF

V: TRBV2
D: TRBD2
J: TRBJ2-1
length: 13
size: NA
DNA: TGTGCCAGCAGTGAAGGGACTAGCCCCGTGCAGTTCTTC
CDR3: CASSEGTSPVQFF

V: TRBV11-2
D: NA
J: TRBJ2-2
length: 13
size: NA
DNA: TGTGCCAATGAGCAGGTTAACACCGGGGAGCTGTTTTTT
CDR3: CANEQVNTGELFF

V: TRBV30
D: NA
J: TRBJ2-7
length: 13
size: NA
DNA: TGTGCCTTCCGGGAGTCAGGGGTGTACGAGCAGTACTTC
CDR3: CAFRESGVYEQYF

V: TRBV28
D: NA
J: TRBJ2-1
length: 16
size: NA
DNA: TGTGCCAGCAGTGCCCGGGACCCAGGCTTCCTTAGGGAGCAGTTCTTC
CDR3: CASSARDPGFLREQFF

V: TRBV28
D: NA
J: TRBJ2-3
length: 15
size: NA
DNA: TGTGCCAGCAGTTTATGGGCGGGTAGCACAGATACGCAGTATTTT
CDR3: CASSLWAGSTDTQYF

V: TRBV29-1
D: NA
J: TRBJ1-2
length: 13
size: NA
DNA: TGCAGCCTTCAAGCGGAGAAGAGTCGTGGCTACACCTTC
CDR3: CSLQAEKSRGYTF

V: TRBV30
D: TRBD2
J: TRBJ2-1
length: 14
size: NA
DNA: TGTGCCAGGACTAGCGGCTACTCCTACAATGAGCAGTTCTTC
CDR3: CARTSGYSYNEQFF

V: TRBV27
D: TRBD2
J: TRBJ2-3
length: 15
size: NA
DNA: TGTGCCAGCAGTTTAGGTAGCGGGAGTGCAGATACGCAGTATTTT
CDR3: CASSLGSGSADTQYF

V: TRBV6-1
D: TRBD2
J: TRBJ2-2
length: 15
size: NA
DNA: TGTGCCAGCAGTGGCGCGGGGGGGAACACCGGGGAGCTGTTTTTT
CDR3: CASSGAGGNTGELFF

V: TRBV5-5
D: NA
J: TRBJ2-5
length: 15
size: NA
DNA: TGTGCCAGCAGCTTGGAGGCAAATTATCAAGAGACCCAGTACTTC
CDR3: CASSLEANYQETQYF

V: TRBV5-6
D: NA
J: TRBJ1-2
length: 13
size: NA
DNA: TGTGCCAGCAGTCTGGACTCACACTATGGCTACACCTTC
CDR3: CASSLDSHYGYTF

V: TRBV9
D: NA
J: TRBJ2-3
length: 16
size: NA
DNA: TGTGCCAGCAGCCCCGGGGTGTTCGTGGGCACAGATACGCAGTATTTT
CDR3: CASSPGVFVGTDTQYF

V: TRBV19
D: NA
J: TRBJ2-3
length: 15
size: NA
DNA: TGTGCCAGTACCCCTGGTGGCGGGAGCACAGATACGCAGTATTTT
CDR3: CASTPGGGSTDTQYF

V: TRBV18
D: NA
J: TRBJ1-4
length: 17
size: NA
DNA: TGTGCCAGCTCACCCAAAACACAGGAATTAGGTGATGAAAAACTGTTTTTT
CDR3: CASSPKTQELGDEKLFF

V: TRBV6-6
D: TRBD1
J: TRBJ2-1
length: 12
size: NA
DNA: TGTGCCAGCAGATACAGGGGAGATGAGCAGTTCTTC
CDR3: CASRYRGDEQFF

V: TRBV7-9
D: TRBD2
J: TRBJ2-7
length: 15
size: NA
DNA: TGTGCCAGCAGCTCTGGGGAGGGTGGCTTCTACGAGCAGTACTTC
CDR3: CASSSGEGGFYEQYF

V: TRBV28
D: NA
J: TRBJ1-1
length: 19
size: once
DNA: TGTGCCAGCAGAAAACCGGGACCGTCAATTGAGGGGATTGGCGCTGAAGCTTTCTTT
CDR3: CASRKPGPSIEGIGAEAFF

V: TRBV28
D: NA
J: TRBJ2-7
length: 15
size: NA
DNA: TGTGCCAGCAGTTCGGCACCCACAGGGACCTACGAGCAGTACTTC
CDR3: CASSSAPTGTYEQYF

V: TRBV10-2
D: NA
J: TRBJ2-1
length: 15
size: NA
DNA: TGCGCCAGCAGTGCCTCCGGTCCCGCCTACAATGAGCAGTTCTTC
CDR3: CASSASGPAYNEQFF

V: TRBV28
D: NA
J: TRBJ2-4
length: 12
size: NA
DNA: TGTGCCAGCAGAACAGTAAGAGACATTCAGTACTTC
CDR3: CASRTVRDIQYF

V: TRBV4-2
D: NA
J: TRBJ1-2
length: 15
size: NA
DNA: TGTGCCAGCAGCCTTCCGGACGGAGTTGTTCGTGGCTACACCTTC
CDR3: CASSLPDGVVRGYTF

V: TRBV15
D: TRBD1
J: TRBJ2-1
length: 15
size: NA
DNA: TGTGCCACCAGCAGATCTGGACAGGTCTACAATGAGCAGTTCTTC
CDR3: CATSRSGQVYNEQFF

V: TRBV27
D: TRBD2
J: TRBJ2-7
length: 16
size: NA
DNA: TGTGCCAGCAGTTTATCGGGGCGGGAGGGCCGCTACGAGCAGTACTTC
CDR3: CASSLSGREGRYEQYF

V: TRBV27
D: TRBD2
J: TRBJ2-1
length: 18
size: NA
DNA: TGTGCCAGCAGTACCCATACCGGGACTAGCGGGAGGGGCGATGAGCAGTTCTTC
CDR3: CASSTHTGTSGRGDEQFF

V: TRBV7-6
D: TRBD2
J: TRBJ2-2
length: 17
size: NA
DNA: TGTGCCAGCAGCCCGACTAGCGGGAGGGCCGGCTTCGGGGAGCTGTTTTTT
CDR3: CASSPTSGRAGFGELFF

V: TRBV7-9
D: NA
J: TRBJ2-7
length: 14
size: once
DNA: TGTGCCAGCAGCTTCCCAGGGGCCGCCTACGAGCAGTACTTC
CDR3: CASSFPGAAYEQYF

V: TRBV19
D: NA
J: TRBJ1-2
length: 14
size: NA
DNA: TGTGCCAGTAGGACCGGGATTCAAATTGGGGGCTACACCTTC
CDR3: CASRTGIQIGGYTF

V: TRBV5-1
D: NA
J: TRBJ2-7
length: 12
size: NA
DNA: TGCGCCAGCAGCCGGGGTTGGGACGAGCAGTACTTC
CDR3: CASSRGWDEQYF

V: TRBV6-5
D: TRBD1
J: TRBJ1-2
length: 14
size: NA
DNA: TGTGCCAGCAGTCACGGGACAGGGAGCTATGGCTACACCTTC
CDR3: CASSHGTGSYGYTF

V: TRBV5-1
D: NA
J: TRBJ1-2
length: 13
size: NA
DNA: TGCGCCAGCAGCTTGGGCCGACCCGGAGGCTACACCTTC
CDR3: CASSLGRPGGYTF

V: TRBV9
D: TRBD2
J: TRBJ2-3
length: 15
size: NA
DNA: TGTGCCAGCAGCGTAGGAGGGAGGGGCCCAGATACGCAGTATTTT
CDR3: CASSVGGRGPDTQYF

V: TRBV28
D: TRBD1
J: TRBJ2-7
length: 15
size: NA
DNA: TGTGCCAGCAACGCCATACCGGGACAGTACTACGAGCAGTACTTC
CDR3: CASNAIPGQYYEQYF